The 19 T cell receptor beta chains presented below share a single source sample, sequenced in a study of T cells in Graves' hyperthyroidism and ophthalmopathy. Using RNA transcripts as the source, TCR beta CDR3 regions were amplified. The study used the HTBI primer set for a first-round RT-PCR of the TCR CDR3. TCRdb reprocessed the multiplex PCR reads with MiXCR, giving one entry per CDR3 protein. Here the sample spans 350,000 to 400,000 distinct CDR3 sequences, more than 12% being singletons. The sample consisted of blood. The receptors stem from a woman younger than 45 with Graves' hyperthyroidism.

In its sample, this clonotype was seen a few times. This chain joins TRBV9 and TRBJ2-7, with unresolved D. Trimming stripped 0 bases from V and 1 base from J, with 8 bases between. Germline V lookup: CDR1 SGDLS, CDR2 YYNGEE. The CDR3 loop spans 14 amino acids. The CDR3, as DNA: TGTGCCAGCAGCGTAGCTTGGGGTTCCTACGAGCAGTACTTC. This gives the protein CASSVAWGSYEQYF.

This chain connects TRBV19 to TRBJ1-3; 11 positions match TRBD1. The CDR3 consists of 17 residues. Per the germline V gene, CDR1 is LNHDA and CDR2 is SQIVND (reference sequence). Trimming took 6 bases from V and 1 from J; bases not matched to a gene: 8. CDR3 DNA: TGTGCCAGTAGCATCGGACAGGGGGCAACTTCTGGAAACACCATATATTTT. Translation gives CASSIGQGATSGNTIYF.

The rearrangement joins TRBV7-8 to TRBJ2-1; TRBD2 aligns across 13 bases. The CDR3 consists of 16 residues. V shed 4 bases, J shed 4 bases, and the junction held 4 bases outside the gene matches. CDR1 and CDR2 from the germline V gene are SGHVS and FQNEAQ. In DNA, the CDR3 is TGTGCCAGCAGCTCTCCGGGACTAGCGGGGTACAATGAGCAGTTCTTC. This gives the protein CASSSPGLAGYNEQFF.

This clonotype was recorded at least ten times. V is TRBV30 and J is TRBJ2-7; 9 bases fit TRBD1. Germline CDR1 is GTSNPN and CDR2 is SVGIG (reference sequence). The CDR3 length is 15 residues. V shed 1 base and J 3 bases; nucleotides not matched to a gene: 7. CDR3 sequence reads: CAWSAGQGPIYEQYF. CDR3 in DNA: TGTGCCTGGAGTGCGGGACAGGGCCCTATCTACGAGCAGTACTTC. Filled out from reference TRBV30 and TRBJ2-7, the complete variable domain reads SQTIHQWPATLVQPVGSPLSLECTVEGTSNPNLYWYRQAAGRGLQLLFYSVGIGQISSEVPQNLSASRPQDRQFILSSKKLLLSDSGFYLCAWSAGQGPIYEQYFGPGTRLTVT.

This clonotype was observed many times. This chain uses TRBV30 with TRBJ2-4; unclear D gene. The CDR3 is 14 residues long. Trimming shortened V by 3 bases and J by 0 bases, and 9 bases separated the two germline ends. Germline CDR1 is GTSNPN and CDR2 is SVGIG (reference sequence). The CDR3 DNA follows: TGTGCCTGGAGCGTATCGAGAGCCAAAAACATTCAGTACTTC. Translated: CAWSVSRAKNIQYF.

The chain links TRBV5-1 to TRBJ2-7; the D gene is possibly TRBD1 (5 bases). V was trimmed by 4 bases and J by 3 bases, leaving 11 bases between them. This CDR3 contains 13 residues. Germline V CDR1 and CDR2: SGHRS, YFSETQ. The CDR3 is CASSPNDSYEQYF. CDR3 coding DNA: TGCGCCAGCAGCCCCAACGACAGCTACGAGCAGTACTTC. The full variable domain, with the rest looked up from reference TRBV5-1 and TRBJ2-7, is KAGVTQTPRYLIKTRGQQVTLSCSPISGHRSVSWYQQTPGQGLQFLFEYFSETQRNKGNFPGRFSGRQFSNSRSEMNVSTLELGDSALYLCASSPNDSYEQYFGPGTRLTVT.

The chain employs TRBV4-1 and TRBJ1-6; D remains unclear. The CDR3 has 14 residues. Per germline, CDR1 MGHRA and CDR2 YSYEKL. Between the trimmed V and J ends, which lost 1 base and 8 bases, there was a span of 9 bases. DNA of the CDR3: TGCGCCAGCAGCCAAGGGACGGTGGATTCACCCCTCCACTTT. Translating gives CASSQGTVDSPLHF.

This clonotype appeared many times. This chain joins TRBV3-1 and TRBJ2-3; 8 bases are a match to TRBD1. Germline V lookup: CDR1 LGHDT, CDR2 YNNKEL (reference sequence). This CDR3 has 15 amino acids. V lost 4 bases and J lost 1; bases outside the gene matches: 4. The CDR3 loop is CASSPRGRGTDTQYF. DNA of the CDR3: TGTGCCAGCAGCCCCAGGGGGCGAGGCACAGATACGCAGTATTTT.

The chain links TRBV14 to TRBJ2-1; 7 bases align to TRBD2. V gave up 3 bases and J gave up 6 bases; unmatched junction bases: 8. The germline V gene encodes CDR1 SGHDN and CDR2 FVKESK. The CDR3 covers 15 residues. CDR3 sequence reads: CASSQWEGLVNEQFF. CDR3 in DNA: TGTGCCAGCAGCCAGTGGGAAGGACTAGTCAATGAGCAGTTCTTC.

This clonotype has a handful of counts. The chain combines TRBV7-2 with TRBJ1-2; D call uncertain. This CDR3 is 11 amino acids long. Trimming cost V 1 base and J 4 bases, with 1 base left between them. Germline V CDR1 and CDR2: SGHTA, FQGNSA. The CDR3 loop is CASSLVYGYTF. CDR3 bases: TGTGCCAGCAGCTTAGTCTATGGCTACACCTTC. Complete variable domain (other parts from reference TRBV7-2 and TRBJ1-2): GAGVSQSPSNKVTEKGKDVELRCDPISGHTALYWYRQSLGQGLEFLIYFQGNSAPDKSGLPSDRFSAERTGGSVSTLTIQRTQQEDSAVYLCASSLVYGYTFGSGTRLTVV.

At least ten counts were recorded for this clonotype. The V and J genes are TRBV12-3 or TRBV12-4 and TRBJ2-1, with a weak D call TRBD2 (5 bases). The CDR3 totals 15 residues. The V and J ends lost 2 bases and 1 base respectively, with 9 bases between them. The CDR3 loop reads CASSLIGSSYNEQFF. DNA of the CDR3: TGTGCCAGCAGTTTAATTGGGAGTTCCTACAATGAGCAGTTCTTC.

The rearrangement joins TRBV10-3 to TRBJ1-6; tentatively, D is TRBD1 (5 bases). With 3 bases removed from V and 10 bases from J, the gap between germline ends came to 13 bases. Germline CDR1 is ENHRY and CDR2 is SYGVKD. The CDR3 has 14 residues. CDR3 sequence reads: CAISDGRAKSPLHF. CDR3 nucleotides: TGTGCCATCAGTGACGGCAGGGCGAAATCACCCCTCCACTTT.

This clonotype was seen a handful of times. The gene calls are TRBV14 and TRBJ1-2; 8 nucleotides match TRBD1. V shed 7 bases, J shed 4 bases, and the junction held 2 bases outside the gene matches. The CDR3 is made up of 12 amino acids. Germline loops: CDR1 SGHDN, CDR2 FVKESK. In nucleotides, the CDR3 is TGTGCCAGCAATGGACAGGGCTATGGCTACACCTTC. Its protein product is CASNGQGYGYTF.

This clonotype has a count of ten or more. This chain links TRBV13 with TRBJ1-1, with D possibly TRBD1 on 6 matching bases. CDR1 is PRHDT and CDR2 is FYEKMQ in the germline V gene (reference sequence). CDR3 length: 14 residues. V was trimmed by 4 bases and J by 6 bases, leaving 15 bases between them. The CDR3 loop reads CASSSPGGGPEAFF. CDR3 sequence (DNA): TGTGCCAGCAGCTCCCCCGGTGGGGGCCCTGAAGCTTTCTTT.

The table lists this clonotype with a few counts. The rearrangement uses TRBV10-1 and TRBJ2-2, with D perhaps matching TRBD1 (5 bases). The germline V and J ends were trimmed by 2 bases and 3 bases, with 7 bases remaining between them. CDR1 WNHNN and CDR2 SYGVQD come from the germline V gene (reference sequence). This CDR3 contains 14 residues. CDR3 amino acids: CASSEVGHTGELFF. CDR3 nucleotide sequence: TGCGCCAGCAGTGAGGTGGGGCACACCGGGGAGCTGTTTTTT.

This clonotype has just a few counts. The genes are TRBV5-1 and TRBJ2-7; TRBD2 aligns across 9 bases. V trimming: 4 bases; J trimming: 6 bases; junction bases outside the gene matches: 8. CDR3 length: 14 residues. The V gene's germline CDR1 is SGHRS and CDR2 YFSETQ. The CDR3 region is CASSPQGLAFEQYF. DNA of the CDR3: TGCGCCAGCAGCCCCCAGGGACTAGCTTTCGAGCAGTACTTC.

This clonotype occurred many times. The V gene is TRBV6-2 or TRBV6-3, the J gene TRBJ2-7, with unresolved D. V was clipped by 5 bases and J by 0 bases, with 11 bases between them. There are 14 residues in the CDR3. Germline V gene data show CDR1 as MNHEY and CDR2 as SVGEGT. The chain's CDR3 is CASSPRLNSYEQYF. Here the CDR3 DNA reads TGTGCCAGCAGTCCCCGGTTAAACTCCTACGAGCAGTACTTC.

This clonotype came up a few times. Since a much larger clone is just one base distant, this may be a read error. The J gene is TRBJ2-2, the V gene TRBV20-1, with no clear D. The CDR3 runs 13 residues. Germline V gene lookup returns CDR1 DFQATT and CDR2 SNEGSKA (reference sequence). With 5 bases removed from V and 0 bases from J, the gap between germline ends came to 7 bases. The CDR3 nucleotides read TGCAGTGCTGGCACCTCGAACACCGGGGAGCTGTTTTTT. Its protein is CSAGTSNTGELFF.

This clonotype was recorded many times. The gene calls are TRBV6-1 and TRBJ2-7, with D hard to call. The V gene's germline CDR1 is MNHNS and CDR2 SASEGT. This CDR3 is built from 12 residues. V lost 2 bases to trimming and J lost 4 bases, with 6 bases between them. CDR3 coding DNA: TGTGCCAGCAGTGAAATAGGTTACGAGCAGTACTTC. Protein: CASSEIGYEQYF.